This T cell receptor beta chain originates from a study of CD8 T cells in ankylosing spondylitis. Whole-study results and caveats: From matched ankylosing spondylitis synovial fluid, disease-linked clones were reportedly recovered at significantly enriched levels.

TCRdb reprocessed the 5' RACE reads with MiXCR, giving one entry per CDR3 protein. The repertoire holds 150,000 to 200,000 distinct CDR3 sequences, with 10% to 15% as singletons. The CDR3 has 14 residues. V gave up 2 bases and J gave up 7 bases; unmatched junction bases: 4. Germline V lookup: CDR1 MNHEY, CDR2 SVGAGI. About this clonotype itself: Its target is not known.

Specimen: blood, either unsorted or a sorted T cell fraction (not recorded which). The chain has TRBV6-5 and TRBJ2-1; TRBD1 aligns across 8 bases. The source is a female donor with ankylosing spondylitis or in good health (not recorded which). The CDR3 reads CASSYQGAKNEQFF. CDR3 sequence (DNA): TGTGCCAGCAGTTACCAGGGGGCCAAAAATGAGCAGTTCTTC.